These 10 T cell receptor beta chains originate from one sample sequenced in a study of blood T cell repertoires in COVID-19. Clones were read by immunoSEQ multiplex PCR, and TCRdb kept only the in-frame ones, dropping some. The data hold 120,000 or so clones, with about 85% observed a single time. The source material was peripheral blood. The receptors here all came from a man aged 60-69 years with acute or convalescent COVID-19.

With respect to this clone: At the DNA level, this CDR3 is encoded by other sequences in the same sample as well. The chain uses TRBV10-3 and TRBJ1-2; 7 bases are a match to TRBD1. The germline V gene has CDR1 ENHRY and CDR2 SYGVKD. The CDR3 spans 13 residues. Unmatched junction bases numbered 2, after V lost 6 bases and J lost 1 base. DNA of the CDR3: TGTGCCATCAGCGGACAGGTTAACTATGGCTACACCTTC. Amino acids: CAISGQVNYGYTF.

The chain has TRBV15 and TRBJ1-1; D gene uncertain. This CDR3 has 14 amino acids. Between the trimmed V and J ends, which lost 0 bases and 3 bases, there was a span of 8 bases. CDR1 and CDR2 (germline): LNHNV, YYDKDF (reference sequence). The CDR3 DNA follows: TGTGCCACCAGCAGAGATTGGGAGGACACTGAAGCTTTCTTT. This gives the protein CATSRDWEDTEAFF. The whole variable domain, filled in from reference TRBV15 and TRBJ1-1, reads DAMVIQNPRYQVTQFGKPVTLSCSQTLNHNVMYWYQQKSSQAPKLLFHYYDKDFNNEADTPDNFQSRRPNTSFCFLDIRSPGLGDTAMYLCATSRDWEDTEAFFGQGTRLTVV.

The chain has TRBV14 and TRBJ1-3; 7 bases match TRBD1. The CDR3 has 15 residues. The germline CDR1 and CDR2 sequences are SGHDN and FVKESK. J gave up 3 bases and V 6 bases, and 8 bases lay outside the gene matches. The CDR3 here is CASRRQGGFGNTIYF. The CDR3 DNA reads TGTGCCAGCAGGCGACAGGGAGGTTTTGGAAACACCATATATTTT.

This clone was picked up one time. The chain recombines TRBV7-3 with TRBJ2-5; D is unresolved. The V end lost 2 bases, the J end lost 4 bases, and 8 bases lay between the germline ends. The CDR3 is 13 amino acids. The germline gives CDR1 SGHTA, CDR2 FQGTGA. DNA of the CDR3: TGTGCCAGCAGCTTAGAGGCCCGAGAGACCCAGTACTTC. This sequence encodes CASSLEARETQYF.

The V and J genes are TRBV9 and TRBJ2-3, with 13 nucleotides matching TRBD2. CDR1 SGDLS and CDR2 YYNGEE come from the germline V gene. The CDR3 loop spans 16 amino acids. The junction had 2 bases not matched to a gene; V was cut back by 3 bases and J by 1 base. CDR3 sequence (DNA): TGTGCCAGCAGCGGCGGGACTAGCGGGGGCACAGATACGCAGTATTTT. Amino acid sequence: CASSGGTSGGTDTQYF.

The V and J genes are TRBV7-2 and TRBJ1-3; D is undetermined. V gave up 0 bases and J gave up 6 bases, with 9 bases separating them. This CDR3 spans 14 amino acids. Germline-derived CDR1 and CDR2 are SGHTA and FQGNSA. DNA for the CDR3: TGTGCCAGCAGCTTAGCGGGCAGTACAAACACCATATATTTT. It encodes CASSLAGSTNTIYF.

The J gene is TRBJ2-7, the V gene TRBV20-1, with 9 bases matching TRBD2. V lost 3 bases, J lost 5 bases, and 8 bases stayed unmatched. The germline gives CDR1 DFQATT, CDR2 SNEGSKA (reference sequence). This CDR3 spans 14 amino acids. This CDR3 is CSASRLAGFHEQYF. The CDR3, as DNA: TGCAGTGCTAGTCGTCTAGCGGGATTCCACGAGCAGTACTTC.

The chain recombines TRBV7-3 with TRBJ1-2; TRBD1 might be the D (6 bases). CDR3 length: 14 amino acids. The germline V gene encodes CDR1 SGHTA and CDR2 FQGTGA. V shed 5 bases and J shed 8 bases, with 18 bases lying between them. The CDR3: CASSPRGGADGYTF. CDR3 DNA sequence: TGTGCCAGCAGCCCCCGGGGGGGGGCCGACGGCTACACCTTC. Looking up the rest from reference TRBV7-3 and TRBJ1-2 gives the full variable domain: GAGVSQTPSNKVTEKGKYVELRCDPISGHTALYWYRQSLGQGPEFLIYFQGTGAADDSGLPNDRFFAVRPEGSVSTLKIQRTERGDSAVYLCASSPRGGADGYTFGSGTRLTVV.

This clone was seen only a few times. This chain uses TRBV11-3 with TRBJ2-7, with D possibly matching TRBD1 (6 bases). The CDR3 consists of 14 residues. Germline CDR1 SGHNT, CDR2 YENEEA. Trimming cost V 2 bases and J 2 bases, with 10 bases left between them. CDR3 protein: CASSLRGQAYEQYF. CDR3 nucleotide sequence: TGTGCCAGCAGCTTAAGGGGACAAGCCTACGAGCAGTACTTC. The full variable domain, with the rest looked up from reference TRBV11-3 and TRBJ2-7, is EAGVVQSPRYKIIEKKQPVAFWCNPISGHNTLYWYLQNLGQGPELLIRYENEEAVDDSQLPKDRFSAERLKGVDSTLKIQPAELGDSAVYLCASSLRGQAYEQYFGPGTRLTVT.

The chain is built from TRBV6-1 and TRBJ1-5, with D possibly TRBD1 on 5 matching bases. The length of the CDR3 is 16 residues. CDR1 is MNHNS, CDR2 SASEGT, per germline. The V end lost 1 base, the J end lost 0 bases, and 10 bases lay between the germline ends. This CDR3 is CASSEGAGISNQPQHF. The CDR3 DNA reads TGTGCCAGCAGTGAAGGGGCAGGGATTAGCAATCAGCCCCAGCATTTT.